The 30 T cell receptor beta chains listed next were all sequenced from one sample in a study of blood T cell repertoires in COVID-19. Profiled with immunoSEQ multiplex PCR; TCRdb holds only in-frame clones, not every one. The table has around 400,000 clones, roughly 86% seen once. The sample taken for sequencing was peripheral blood. The source is a woman aged 55-69 years with COVID-19, enrolled during active disease.

The chain is built from TRBV6-2 or TRBV6-3 and TRBJ2-1; 7 nucleotides match TRBD2. This CDR3 contains 14 residues. Germline values: CDR1 MNHEY, CDR2 SVGEGT. V lost 3 bases and J lost 7; bases outside the gene matches: 6. The CDR3 reads CASSYWEGPNEQFF. In nucleotides, the CDR3 is TGTGCCAGCAGTTATTGGGAGGGGCCGAATGAGCAGTTCTTC.

The V gene is TRBV29-1, the J gene TRBJ1-2; unclear D gene. There are 12 residues in the CDR3. Trimming removed 3 bases at V and 9 bases at J, with 14 bases between. Germline V gene sequence: CDR1 SQVTM, CDR2 ANQGSEA. The CDR3 protein is CSVEAGYESYTF. CDR3 nucleotides: TGCAGCGTTGAGGCGGGGTATGAAAGCTACACCTTC.

The chain carries TRBV11-2 and TRBJ2-2; D uncertain. Trimming pared 4 bases from V and 2 bases from J, leaving 11 bases between. The CDR3 loop spans 15 amino acids. Germline V lookup: CDR1 SGHAT, CDR2 FQNNGV. The CDR3 here is CASSSRPLNTGELFF. The CDR3, as DNA: TGTGCCAGCAGCTCTAGACCCCTAAACACCGGGGAGCTGTTTTTT.

This chain connects TRBV15 to TRBJ1-2; D remains ambiguous. Trimming took 0 bases from V and 5 from J, leaving 7 bases between them. This CDR3 region has 13 residues. Germline CDR1 is LNHNV and CDR2 is YYDKDF (reference sequence). CDR3 residues: CATSREHRYGYTF. CDR3 in DNA: TGTGCCACCAGCAGAGAACATCGATATGGCTACACCTTC.

The chain employs TRBV6-6 and TRBJ1-3, with D perhaps matching TRBD1 (5 bases). The CDR3 runs 16 residues. V gave up 4 bases and J gave up 0 bases, with 13 bases separating them. Germline-derived CDR1 and CDR2 are MNHNY and SVGAGI (reference sequence). CDR3 protein: CASSSRQLYSGNTIYF. CDR3 coding DNA: TGTGCCAGCAGTTCCCGACAGCTATACTCTGGAAACACCATATATTTT.

The chain uses TRBV5-1 and TRBJ1-4; 9 nucleotides match TRBD1. V lost 3 bases and J lost 4; bases outside the gene matches: 7. The length of the CDR3 is 16 residues. Germline V lookup: CDR1 SGHRS, CDR2 YFSETQ. The CDR3 DNA reads TGCGCCAGCAGCTCCACCGGGACAGGGAATAATGAAAAACTGTTTTTT. It yields the protein CASSSTGTGNNEKLFF.

This clone has more than one count but fewer than ten. The genes are TRBV30 and TRBJ2-5; D possibly corresponds to TRBD1 (6 bases). Germline CDR1 is GTSNPN and CDR2 is SVGIG (reference sequence). V was clipped by 5 bases and J by 13 bases, with 20 bases between them. CDR3 size: 12 residues. The CDR3: CAWGFRDTKMYF. CDR3 coding DNA: TGTGCCTGGGGATTCCGGGACACCAAGATGTACTTC. The whole variable domain, filled in from reference TRBV30 and TRBJ2-5, reads SQTIHQWPATLVQPVGSPLSLECTVEGTSNPNLYWYRQAAGRGLQLLFYSVGIGQISSEVPQNLSASRPQDRQFILSSKKLLLSDSGFYLCAWGFRDTKMYFGPGTRLLVL.

The chain couples TRBV30 to TRBJ2-2; 9 bases fit TRBD1. Per the germline V gene, CDR1 is GTSNPN and CDR2 is SVGIG (reference sequence). This CDR3 spans 14 amino acids. Trimming cost V 3 bases and J 4 bases; bases outside gene matches: 3. Here the CDR3 reads CAWRSTGGTGELFF. CDR3 DNA sequence: TGTGCCTGGAGATCGACAGGGGGCACCGGGGAGCTGTTTTTT.

The chain joins TRBV2 to TRBJ2-2, with D perhaps TRBD1 (6 bases). There are 14 residues in the CDR3. CDR1 is SNHLY, CDR2 FYNNEI, per germline. Trimming removed 7 bases from V and 7 bases from J, with 16 bases in between. CDR3 loop: CASKAGASVGELFF. The CDR3 DNA reads as TGTGCCAGCAAGGCAGGGGCAAGTGTCGGGGAGCTGTTTTTT.

This clone appeared once. J is TRBJ2-5 and V is TRBV7-3; D call uncertain. Per germline, CDR1 SGHTA and CDR2 FQGTGA. V lost 1 base and J lost 5, with 11 bases in between. The CDR3 has 14 residues. CDR3 nucleotides: TGTGCCAGCAGCTTAAAGGCAGGCCGGGAGACCCAGTACTTC. Translated: CASSLKAGRETQYF.

The chain couples TRBV19 to TRBJ2-7, with TRBD1 as a possible D gene (6 bases). Between the trimmed V and J ends, which lost 6 bases and 8 bases, there was a span of 20 bases. This CDR3 contains 14 residues. Looked up from germline, CDR1 is LNHDA and CDR2 is SQIVND (reference sequence). In DNA form, the CDR3 reads TGTGCCAGTAGCCCTGCTGGGGGCATTGACAAGCAGTACTTC. This sequence encodes CASSPAGGIDKQYF.

V and J are TRBV29-1 and TRBJ1-2; 7 bases are a match to TRBD1. Looked up from germline, CDR1 is SQVTM and CDR2 is ANQGSEA. The CDR3 covers 11 residues. After removal of 7 bases from V and 2 bases from J, the junction contained 1 base not matched to a gene. This CDR3 is CSAGQNYGYTF. CDR3 nucleotides: TGCAGCGCGGGACAGAACTATGGCTACACCTTC.

The chain has TRBV29-1 and TRBJ2-7; D is possibly TRBD2 (5 bases). CDR1 and CDR2 (germline): SQVTM, ANQGSEA. V was clipped by 6 bases and J by 3 bases, with 6 bases between them. The CDR3 has 10 amino acids. This chain's CDR3 is CSVGDYEQYF. The CDR3 DNA is TGCAGCGTCGGGGACTACGAGCAGTACTTC.

The chain has TRBV6-5 and TRBJ2-3, with 7 nucleotides matching TRBD2. From germline, CDR1 is MNHEY and CDR2 SVGAGI. Trimming at V came to 6 bases and at J to 4 bases, leaving 10 bases not matched to a gene. The CDR3 length is 15 residues. CDR3 sequence (DNA): TGTGCCAGCAGGCAGGGACTAAGGGGTGCAGATACGCAGTATTTT. Translated, it gives CASRQGLRGADTQYF.

This rearrangement joins TRBV3-1 (or the pseudogene TRBV3-2) to TRBJ2-5; 11 positions match TRBD2. Germline CDR1 and CDR2: LGHDT and YNNKEL (reference sequence). The CDR3 has 15 amino acids. V lost 4 bases to trimming and J lost 6 bases; unmatched junction nucleotides: 7. CDR3 amino acids: CASSLGTSGQKTQYF. The CDR3, as DNA: TGTGCCAGCAGCCTAGGGACTAGCGGTCAAAAGACCCAGTACTTC.

The genes are TRBV7-9 and TRBJ1-2; perhaps TRBD1 as D (5 bases). The CDR3 has 14 amino acids. The germline CDR1 and CDR2 sequences are SEHNR and FQNEAQ (reference sequence). Trimming left V 1 base short and J 4 bases short, with 10 bases between. The CDR3 loop reads CASSLEGVGYGYTF. CDR3 sequence (DNA): TGTGCCAGCAGCTTAGAAGGGGTAGGCTATGGCTACACCTTC.

This clone was detected a few times. The gene calls are TRBV2 and TRBJ1-2, with 7 nucleotides matching TRBD1. Trimming cost V 6 bases and J 5 bases; bases outside gene matches: 9. CDR1 is SNHLY and CDR2 is FYNNEI in the germline V gene. CDR3 size: 14 residues. The CDR3 bases are TGTGCCAGCAGCGGGGACAGAAGGATTTATGGCTACACCTTC. Residues: CASSGDRRIYGYTF.

The J gene is TRBJ2-6, the V gene TRBV19, with no clear D. The CDR3 covers 16 residues. V lost 5 bases to trimming and J lost 1 base, with 12 bases between them. Per germline, CDR1 LNHDA and CDR2 SQIVND (reference sequence). CDR3 coding DNA: TGTGCCAGTAGTCTGTACCCGACTTCTGGGGCCAACGTCCTGACTTTC. Translation: CASSLYPTSGANVLTF.

V and J are TRBV18 and TRBJ1-1; 7 bases are shared with TRBD1. CDR3 length equals 15 residues. The germline CDR1 and CDR2 sequences are KGHSH and LQKENI. V dropped 6 bases and J dropped 4; count of bases not matched to a gene: 11. CDR3 in amino acids: CASSETGTGVTEAFF. The CDR3 nucleotides are TGTGCCAGCTCGGAAACGGGAACAGGGGTCACTGAAGCTTTCTTT.

This sequence joins TRBV3-1 (or the pseudogene TRBV3-2) and TRBJ2-2, with 8 positions matching TRBD2. The trim removed 4 bases at V and 5 bases at J, leaving 3 bases unmatched. Germline lookup yields CDR1 LGHDT and CDR2 YNNKEL (reference sequence). This CDR3 is 14 amino acids long. This CDR3 is CASSRQRGTGELFF. The CDR3 nucleotides are TGTGCCAGCAGCCGTCAGCGGGGGACCGGGGAGCTGTTTTTT.

This chain connects TRBV28 to TRBJ2-3; possible D gene TRBD1, 7 bases. This CDR3 has 14 residues. Trimming removed 8 bases at V and 3 bases at J, with 15 bases between. Germline CDR1 and CDR2: MDHEN and SYDVKM. The CDR3 region is CASLPGGSTDTQYF. Written as DNA, the CDR3 is TGTGCCAGCCTTCCAGGGGGGTCGACAGATACGCAGTATTTT.

The genes are TRBV19 and TRBJ1-3; D remains ambiguous. The V end was cut by 5 bases, the J end by 0 bases, with 11 bases between. Germline CDR1 is LNHDA and CDR2 is SQIVND (reference sequence). CDR3 length: 15 residues. CDR3: CASSSWLASGNTIYF. The CDR3 DNA is TGTGCCAGTAGTTCGTGGCTGGCCTCTGGAAACACCATATATTTT.

CDR3 sequence: CASRGQGAFTGELFF. In nucleotides, the CDR3 is TGTGCCAGCAGGGGACAGGGGGCTTTCACCGGGGAGCTGTTTTTT. The rearrangement uses TRBV2 and TRBJ2-2; 12 bases are shared with TRBD1. The CDR3 runs to 15 residues. Trimming cost V 6 bases and J 4 bases; bases outside gene matches: 3. Germline values: CDR1 SNHLY, CDR2 FYNNEI.

The V call is TRBV3-1 (or the pseudogene TRBV3-2), the J call TRBJ2-7, with 9 bases lining up with TRBD1. CDR1 and CDR2 from the germline V gene are LGHDT and YNNKEL (reference sequence). The CDR3 has 14 amino acids. After removal of 5 bases from V and 3 bases from J, the junction contained 5 bases not matched to a gene. CDR3 sequence reads: CASSSGTGFYEQYF. The DNA for the CDR3 is TGTGCCAGCAGCTCCGGGACAGGGTTCTACGAGCAGTACTTC.

The chain employs TRBV18 and TRBJ1-4; D gene unclear. Germline-derived CDR1 and CDR2 are KGHSH and LQKENI. V gave up 3 bases and J gave up 5 bases, with 13 bases separating them. The CDR3 contains 15 residues. The CDR3 DNA reads TGTGCCAGCTCACCTTTAACGGTGATGAATGAAAAACTGTTTTTT. Its protein is CASSPLTVMNEKLFF.

This clone was seen once. The rearrangement links TRBV9 to TRBJ2-3; 9 nucleotides agree with TRBD2. Germline V CDR1 and CDR2: SGDLS, YYNGEE. Losses at the gene ends were 6 bases for V and 4 bases for J; bases not matched to a gene: 12. The CDR3 sequence is 16 residues long. In DNA, the CDR3 is TGTGCCAGCACCAGGGTGGGGACTAGCAGGGCAGATACGCAGTATTTT. It codes for CASTRVGTSRADTQYF.

This chain joins TRBV18 and TRBJ2-2; 8 nucleotides match TRBD1. J lost 5 bases, V lost 2 bases, and 7 bases had no gene match. Germline V lookup: CDR1 KGHSH, CDR2 LQKENI. The CDR3 totals 16 residues. The chain's CDR3 is CASSPKTGAGTGELFF. Written as DNA, the CDR3 is TGTGCCAGCTCACCAAAGACAGGGGCTGGTACCGGGGAGCTGTTTTTT.

This chain uses TRBV13 with TRBJ1-1, with D possibly TRBD1 on 5 matching bases. CDR1 is PRHDT, CDR2 FYEKMQ, per germline (reference sequence). CDR3 size: 13 residues. V was trimmed by 6 bases and J by 2 bases, leaving 10 bases between them. The CDR3 DNA reads TGTGCCAGCAGTTCAGGGACTAACACTGAAGCTTTCTTT. Amino acid sequence: CASSSGTNTEAFF.

The chain carries TRBV5-8 and TRBJ2-3; 9 bases match TRBD1. Germline V gene sequence: CDR1 SGHTS, CDR2 YDEGEE. J lost 0 bases, V lost 4 bases, and 3 bases had no gene match. CDR3 length: 15 amino acids. CDR3 DNA: TGTGCCAGCAGCCTACAGGGGGCTAGCACAGATACGCAGTATTTT. Its translation: CASSLQGASTDTQYF. The variable domain in full, completed from reference TRBV5-8 and TRBJ2-3, reads EAGVTQSPTHLIKTRGQQATLRCSPISGHTSVYWYQQALGLGLQFLLWYDEGEERNRGNFPPRFSGRQFPNYSSELNVNALELEDSALYLCASSLQGASTDTQYFGPGTRLTVL.

The V and J genes are TRBV5-4 and TRBJ1-3, with D maybe TRBD1 (6 bases). V shed 4 bases and J shed 4 bases, with 18 bases lying between them. The germline V gene encodes CDR1 SGHNT and CDR2 YYREEE (reference sequence). The CDR3 is made up of 16 amino acids. Written as DNA, the CDR3 is TGTGCCAGCAGCCCCCGGGGGGGGGCGCAAGGAAACACCATATATTTT. It codes for CASSPRGGAQGNTIYF.